This T cell receptor (beta chain) was sequenced in a study of cytomegalovirus exposure and HLA in healthy donors. Background on the study: Of roughly 400 genotyped donors, about 81% clustered with self-reported Caucasian donors.

Per germline, CDR1 SGHRS and CDR2 YFSETQ. V lost 7 bases to trimming and J lost 2 bases, with 12 bases between them. The CDR3 is 13 residues long. A word on this clone: No antigen is known for it.

Both 60 Vbeta primers and 13 Jbeta primers went into the PCR. Per the study methods: In a later analysis, the count reached 82 million or so unique TCR beta chains, with approximately 11 million shared. Assay used: immunoSEQ multiplex PCR; TCRdb lists only in-frame clones, some missing. V, J and clone size reflect that table, while D and trimming were determined from the DNA. The table records under 150,000 clones, roughly 80% of them present only once. Overall study findings and caveats: Reports indicate that TCR beta sequences accurately predicted the HLA-A and HLA-B alleles of most subjects. Most sequenced TCRs were rare (though some public TCRs occurred in many donors).

The chain recombines TRBV5-1 with TRBJ1-2; D ambiguous. The receptor was isolated from a male donor in good health and CMV-seronegative. Sequencing was done on a sample of PBMCs. CDR3 in amino acids: CASGGGQNYGYTF. CDR3 DNA: TGCGCCAGCGGAGGAGGGCAAAACTATGGCTACACCTTC.